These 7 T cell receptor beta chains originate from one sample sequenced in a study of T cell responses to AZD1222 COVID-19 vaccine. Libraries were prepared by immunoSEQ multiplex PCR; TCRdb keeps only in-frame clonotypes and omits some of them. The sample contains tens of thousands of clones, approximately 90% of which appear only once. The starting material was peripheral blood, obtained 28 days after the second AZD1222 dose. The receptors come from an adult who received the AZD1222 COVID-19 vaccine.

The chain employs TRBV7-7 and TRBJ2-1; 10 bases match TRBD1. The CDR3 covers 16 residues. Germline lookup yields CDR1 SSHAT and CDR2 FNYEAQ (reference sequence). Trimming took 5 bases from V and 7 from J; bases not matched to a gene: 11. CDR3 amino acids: CASSPAHPGQGNEQFF. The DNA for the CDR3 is TGTGCCAGCAGCCCAGCACACCCGGGACAGGGGAATGAGCAGTTCTTC.

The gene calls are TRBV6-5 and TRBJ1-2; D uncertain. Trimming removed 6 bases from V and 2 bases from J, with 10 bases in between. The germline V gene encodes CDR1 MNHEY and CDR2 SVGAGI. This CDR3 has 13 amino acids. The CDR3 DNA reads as TGTGCCAGCAGAATGACTTCGAACTATGGCTACACCTTC. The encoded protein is CASRMTSNYGYTF.

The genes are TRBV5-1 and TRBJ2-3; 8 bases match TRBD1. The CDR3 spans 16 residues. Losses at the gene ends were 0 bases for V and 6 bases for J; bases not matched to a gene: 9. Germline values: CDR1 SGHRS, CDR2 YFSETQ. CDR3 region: CASSLVPGQVADTQYF. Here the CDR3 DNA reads TGCGCCAGCAGCTTGGTCCCGGGACAGGTGGCGGATACGCAGTATTTT.

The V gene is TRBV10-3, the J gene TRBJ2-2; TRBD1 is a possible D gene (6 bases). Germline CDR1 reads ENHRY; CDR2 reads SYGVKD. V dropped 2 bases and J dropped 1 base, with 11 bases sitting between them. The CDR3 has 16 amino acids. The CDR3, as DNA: TGTGCCATCAGTGAGCCCTTAGGGGGGAACACCGGGGAGCTGTTTTTT. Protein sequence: CAISEPLGGNTGELFF.

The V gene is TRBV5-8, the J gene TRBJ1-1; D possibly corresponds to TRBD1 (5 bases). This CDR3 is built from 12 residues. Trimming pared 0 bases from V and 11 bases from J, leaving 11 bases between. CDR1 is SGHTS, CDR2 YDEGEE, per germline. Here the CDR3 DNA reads TGTGCCAGCAGCTTGGAAAGGGGACGGGCTTTCTTT. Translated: CASSLERGRAFF. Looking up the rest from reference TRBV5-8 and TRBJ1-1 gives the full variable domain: EAGVTQSPTHLIKTRGQQATLRCSPISGHTSVYWYQQALGLGLQFLLWYDEGEERNRGNFPPRFSGRQFPNYSSELNVNALELEDSALYLCASSLERGRAFFGQGTRLTVV.

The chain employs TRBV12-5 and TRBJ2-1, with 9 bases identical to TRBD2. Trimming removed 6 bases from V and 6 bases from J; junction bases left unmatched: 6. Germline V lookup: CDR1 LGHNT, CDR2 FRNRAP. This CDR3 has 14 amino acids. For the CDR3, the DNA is TGTGCTAGTGGAGTAGCGGGAGCCCCCAATGAGCAGTTCTTC. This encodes CASGVAGAPNEQFF. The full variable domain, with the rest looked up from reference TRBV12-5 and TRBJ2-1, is DARVTQTPRHKVTEMGQEVTMRCQPILGHNTVFWYRQTMMQGLELLAYFRNRAPLDDSGMPKDRFSAEMPDATLATLKIQPSEPRDSAVYFCASGVAGAPNEQFFGPGTRLTVL.

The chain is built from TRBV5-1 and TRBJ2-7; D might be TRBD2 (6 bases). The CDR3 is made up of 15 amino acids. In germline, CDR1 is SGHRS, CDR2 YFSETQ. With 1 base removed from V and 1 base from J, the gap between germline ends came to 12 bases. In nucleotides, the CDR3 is TGCGCCAGCAGCTTGTTGGCGGGATCATCCTACGAGCAGTACTTC. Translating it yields CASSLLAGSSYEQYF. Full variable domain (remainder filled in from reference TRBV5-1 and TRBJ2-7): KAGVTQTPRYLIKTRGQQVTLSCSPISGHRSVSWYQQTPGQGLQFLFEYFSETQRNKGNFPGRFSGRQFSNSRSEMNVSTLELGDSALYLCASSLLAGSSYEQYFGPGTRLTVT.